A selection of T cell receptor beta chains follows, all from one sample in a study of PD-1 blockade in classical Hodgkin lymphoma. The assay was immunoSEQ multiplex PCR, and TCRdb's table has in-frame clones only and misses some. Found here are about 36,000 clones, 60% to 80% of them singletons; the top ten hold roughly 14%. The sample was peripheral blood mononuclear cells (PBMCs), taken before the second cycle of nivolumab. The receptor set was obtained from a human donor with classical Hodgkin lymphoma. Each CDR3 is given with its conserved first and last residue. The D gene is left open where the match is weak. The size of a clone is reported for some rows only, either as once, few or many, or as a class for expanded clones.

CDR3 DNA: TGCAGCGTTATGGGTTATGGGGAGCAGTACTTC
CDR3 protein: CSVMGYGEQYF
J gene: TRBJ2-7
D gene: -
clone size: once
V gene: TRBV29-1

CDR3 DNA: TGTGCCAGCAGCCAAGATCGGGGGATTACGGGCTATGGCTACACCTTC
CDR3 protein: CASSQDRGITGYGYTF
J gene: TRBJ1-2
D gene: -
clone size: -
V gene: TRBV4-2

CDR3 DNA: TGTGCCAGTAGTACCGGGACAAACTCTGGAAACACCATATATTTT
CDR3 protein: CASSTGTNSGNTIYF
J gene: TRBJ1-3
D gene: -
clone size: -
V gene: TRBV19

CDR3 DNA: TGTGCCAGCAGCGCCACCGCGGGGCCCAGGTACAATGAGCAGTTCTTC
CDR3 protein: CASSATAGPRYNEQFF
J gene: TRBJ2-1
D gene: -
clone size: -
V gene: TRBV7-8

CDR3 DNA: TGCAGCGTTGCCTCAGGGGATCAGCCCCAGCATTTT
CDR3 protein: CSVASGDQPQHF
J gene: TRBJ1-5
D gene: -
clone size: -
V gene: TRBV29-1

CDR3 DNA: TGTGCCATCAGTGAGGGGCAGGGACGTGCCGGGGAGCTGTTTTTT
CDR3 protein: CAISEGQGRAGELFF
J gene: TRBJ2-2
D gene: -
clone size: once
V gene: TRBV10-3

CDR3 DNA: TGTGCCAGCAGCTTGGGGGGGAGGTTGAGTGAAGCTTTCTTT
CDR3 protein: CASSLGGRLSEAFF
J gene: TRBJ1-1
D gene: -
clone size: -
V gene: TRBV5-4

CDR3 DNA: TGTGCCAGCAGCCCCGATGTTGGGACTGAAGCTTTCTTT
CDR3 protein: CASSPDVGTEAFF
J gene: TRBJ1-1
D gene: -
clone size: few
V gene: TRBV6-5

CDR3 DNA: TGTGCCAGCAGACCAGACACCTCCCCCCATCAGCCCCAGCATTTT
CDR3 protein: CASRPDTSPHQPQHF
J gene: TRBJ1-5
D gene: -
clone size: medium-sized
V gene: TRBV6-5

CDR3 DNA: TGTGCCAGTAGTCGGCAGGGTCAAAGCTCTGGAAACACCATATATTTT
CDR3 protein: CASSRQGQSSGNTIYF
J gene: TRBJ1-3
D gene: -
clone size: -
V gene: TRBV19

CDR3 DNA: TGTGCCAGCAGTGTGGGCAGGGGGCAACAGCCCCAGCATTTT
CDR3 protein: CASSVGRGQQPQHF
J gene: TRBJ1-5
D gene: TRBD1
clone size: -
V gene: TRBV28

CDR3 DNA: TGTGCCAGCAGTTCGGGGACAGGGGTTGGGGAGCAGTACTTC
CDR3 protein: CASSSGTGVGEQYF
J gene: TRBJ2-7
D gene: TRBD1
clone size: -
V gene: TRBV6-5

CDR3 DNA: TGCGCCAGCAGCCGGCAGGACAGGGGGCGCGATGGCTACACCTTC
CDR3 protein: CASSRQDRGRDGYTF
J gene: TRBJ1-2
D gene: TRBD1
clone size: -
V gene: TRBV4-1

CDR3 DNA: TGTGCCATCAGTGCTCAGACTAGCGGCCAAGAGACCCAGTACTTC
CDR3 protein: CAISAQTSGQETQYF
J gene: TRBJ2-5
D gene: TRBD2
clone size: -
V gene: TRBV10-3

CDR3 DNA: TGTGCCAGCAGCCAAGATGCCGGGACTAGGTACAATGAGCAGTTCTTC
CDR3 protein: CASSQDAGTRYNEQFF
J gene: TRBJ2-1
D gene: TRBD2
clone size: -
V gene: TRBV4-2